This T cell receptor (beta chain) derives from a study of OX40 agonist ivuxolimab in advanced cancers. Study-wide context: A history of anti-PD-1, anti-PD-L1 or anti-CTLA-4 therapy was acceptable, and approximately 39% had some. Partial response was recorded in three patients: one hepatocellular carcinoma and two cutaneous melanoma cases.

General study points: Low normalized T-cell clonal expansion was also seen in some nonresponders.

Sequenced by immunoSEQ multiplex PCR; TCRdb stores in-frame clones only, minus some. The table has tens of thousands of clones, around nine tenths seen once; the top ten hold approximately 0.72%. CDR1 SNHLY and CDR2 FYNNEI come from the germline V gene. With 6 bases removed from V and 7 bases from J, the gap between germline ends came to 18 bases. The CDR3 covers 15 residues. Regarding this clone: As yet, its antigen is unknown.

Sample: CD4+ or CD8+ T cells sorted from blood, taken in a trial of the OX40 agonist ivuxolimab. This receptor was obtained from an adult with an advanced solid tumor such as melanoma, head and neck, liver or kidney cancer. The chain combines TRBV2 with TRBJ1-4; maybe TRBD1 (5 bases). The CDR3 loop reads CASSEMGGTAEKLFF. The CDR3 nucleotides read TGTGCCAGCAGCGAAATGGGCGGGACGGCTGAAAAACTGTTTTTT.